A selection of T cell receptor beta chains follows, all from one sample in a study of cytomegalovirus exposure and HLA in healthy donors. Profiling relied on immunoSEQ multiplex PCR, and the TCRdb table lists in-frame clones only, not all of them. The sample yields about 72,000 clones, roughly 94% seen once. Specimen: PBMCs. Every receptor here comes from a woman between 18 and 29 years old in good health and CMV-seropositive. CDR3s include the opening cysteine and the closing phenylalanine or tryptophan. A D gene is named only where the DNA matches it firmly. Only some rows state a clone size, as once, few, many or a class for expanded clones.

CDR3 length	V gene	clone size	D gene	J gene	CDR3 DNA	CDR3 protein
13	TRBV4-2	NA	NA	TRBJ2-1	TGTGCCAGCAGCCAAGGACGGTCCGGGGAGCAGTTCTTC	CASSQGRSGEQFF
10	TRBV20-1	NA	NA	TRBJ2-3	TGCAGTGCTACCCAAGATACGCAGTATTTT	CSATQDTQYF
15	TRBV5-4	NA	NA	TRBJ1-1	TGTGCCAGCAGCCGGTCCGGGAGCTTGAACACTGAAGCTTTCTTT	CASSRSGSLNTEAFF
16	TRBV4-3	NA	TRBD2	TRBJ2-1	TGCGCCAGCAGCCAAGCCCTAGCGGGGGGGCCCGGTGAGCAGTTCTTC	CASSQALAGGPGEQFF
16	TRBV9	NA	TRBD1	TRBJ2-7	TGTGCCAGCAGCGTACGTTGGGACAGGGAGGTGAGCGAGCAGTACTTC	CASSVRWDREVSEQYF
14	TRBV19	NA	NA	TRBJ2-2	TGTGCCAGTAGTAGGCAGGGAGGAACCGGGGAGCTGTTTTTT	CASSRQGGTGELFF
14	TRBV6-6	NA	TRBD2	TRBJ2-3	TGTGCCAGCAGTGGGGGGACTAGCGCTAATACGCAGTATTTT	CASSGGTSANTQYF
13	TRBV15	NA	NA	TRBJ2-3	TGTGCCACCAGCGATGGGCGTGGAGATACGCAGTATTTT	CATSDGRGDTQYF
16	TRBV19	few	NA	TRBJ2-1	TGTGCCAGCCGTCACCCCTCGCTGAGCGGGCACAATGAGCAGTTCTTC	CASRHPSLSGHNEQFF
14	TRBV29-1	few	NA	TRBJ2-7	TGCAGCGTTGAGGACGGACAGACCGGGTACGAGCAGTACTTC	CSVEDGQTGYEQYF
16	TRBV5-6	few	TRBD2	TRBJ2-3	TGTGCCAGCACCTATAAGCGGGGGGTGAGCACAGATACGCAGTATTTT	CASTYKRGVSTDTQYF
13	TRBV7-9	NA	NA	TRBJ2-3	TGTGCCAGCAGCTTACCAGGCACAGATACGCAGTATTTT	CASSLPGTDTQYF
13	TRBV10-1	NA	NA	TRBJ2-2	TGCGCCAGCAGCCCTGACTCCCCCGGGGAGCTGTTTTTT	CASSPDSPGELFF
13	TRBV6-4	NA	NA	TRBJ1-1	TGTGCCAGCAGGGCGACAGGGAACACTGAAGCTTTCTTT	CASRATGNTEAFF
14	TRBV19	NA	NA	TRBJ2-1	TGTGCCAGTAGCGCTAGTAGCTCCTACAATGAGCAGTTCTTC	CASSASSSYNEQFF
17	TRBV4-1	NA	TRBD2	TRBJ2-1	TGCGCCAGCAGCCAAGTTCCAAGCGGGGGGGCTGGCAATGAGCAGTTCTTC	CASSQVPSGGAGNEQFF
18	TRBV5-1	NA	TRBD2	TRBJ2-1	TGCGCCAGCAGCGGGCCGGGACTAGCGGGAGGGCGGCGAAATGAGCAGTTCTTC	CASSGPGLAGGRRNEQFF
14	TRBV5-6	NA	TRBD1	TRBJ2-7	TGTGCCAGCAGCCTGGGACAGGGGGCCTACGAGCAGTACTTC	CASSLGQGAYEQYF
14	TRBV25-1	NA	NA	TRBJ2-1	TGTGCCAGCAGTGGACAAAGCTCCTACAATGAGCAGTTCTTC	CASSGQSSYNEQFF
14	TRBV7-2	NA	TRBD1	TRBJ2-5	TGTGCCAGCAGCTTCACAGGGGGCCAAGAGACCCAGTACTTC	CASSFTGGQETQYF
14	TRBV5-8	NA	NA	TRBJ2-1	TGTGCCAGCAGCTTGGTTGATTGGGCTAATGAGCAGTTCTTC	CASSLVDWANEQFF
13	TRBV21-1	NA	NA	TRBJ2-5	TGTGCCAGCAGCTCGGGACTAGTCGAGACCCAGTACTTC	CASSSGLVETQYF
14	TRBV4-2	NA	NA	TRBJ1-4	TGTGCCAGCAGCACACTGACAGAGAATGAAAAACTGTTTTTT	CASSTLTENEKLFF
14	TRBV4-1	NA	NA	TRBJ2-1	TGCGCCAGCCGCCCGACAGGTCTCACGGATGAGCAGTTCTTC	CASRPTGLTDEQFF
16	TRBV15	once	NA	TRBJ2-1	TGTGCCACCAGCAGTCCCCCTTTGCGAAGCTACAATGAGCAGTTCTTC	CATSSPPLRSYNEQFF
15	TRBV2	NA	NA	TRBJ1-6	TGTGCCAGCAGGCCAGGGGTCGGCACTAATTCACCCCTCCACTTT	CASRPGVGTNSPLHF
14	TRBV7-9	once	NA	TRBJ2-1	TGTGCCAGCAGCTTAGCTCCCAACGGGGATGAGCAGTTCTTC	CASSLAPNGDEQFF
13	TRBV29-1	NA	TRBD1	TRBJ2-7	TGCAGCGCCCTAGGACAGGGATGGAGGGAGCAGTACTTC	CSALGQGWREQYF
15	TRBV19	NA	NA	TRBJ1-5	TGTGCCATTGCACCTGACGGAGTTAGCAATCAGCCCCAGCATTTT	CAIAPDGVSNQPQHF
13	TRBV9	few	NA	TRBJ2-5	TGTGCCAGCAGCGCCGAACAGGGAGAGACCCAGTACTTC	CASSAEQGETQYF
16	TRBV11-3	NA	NA	TRBJ2-5	TGTGCCAGCAGCGTAGGTGGCGGTGCCGCTAGAGAGACCCAGTACTTC	CASSVGGGAARETQYF
15	TRBV5-1	NA	NA	TRBJ1-1	TGCGCCAGCAGAAGGGCGCAGGGCTTGAACACTGAAGCTTTCTTT	CASRRAQGLNTEAFF
14	TRBV2	NA	NA	TRBJ1-4	TGTGCCAGCAGTGAAGAACGGCCCGAGGGAAAACTGTTTTTT	CASSEERPEGKLFF
15	TRBV15	NA	TRBD1	TRBJ2-1	TGTGCCACCGAGGACTCGGACAGGGTTTTCGATGAGCAGTTCTTC	CATEDSDRVFDEQFF
14	TRBV7-2	NA	TRBD2	TRBJ2-7	TGTGCCAGCAAAACCCAGGGACTAGCGTTCGAGCAGTACTTC	CASKTQGLAFEQYF
16	TRBV21-1	NA	NA	TRBJ2-7	TGTGCCAGCAGCAATCCCGGGACTAGCGAGAACTACGAGCAGTACTTC	CASSNPGTSENYEQYF
15	TRBV5-6	NA	NA	TRBJ1-2	TGTGCCAGCAGCTTTACGAGTCAAAGGGGTCTTGGCTACACCTTC	CASSFTSQRGLGYTF
13	TRBV18	NA	NA	TRBJ2-2	TGTGCCAGCTCACCGACAGATACCGGGGAGCTGTTTTTT	CASSPTDTGELFF
14	TRBV7-3	NA	NA	TRBJ2-1	TGTGCCAGCCAGGACTTCTCGAACGGAAATGAGCAGTTCTTC	CASQDFSNGNEQFF
13	TRBV2	NA	NA	TRBJ1-5	TGTGCCAGCACGCAGGGTCTGAATCAGCCCCAGCATTTT	CASTQGLNQPQHF
15	TRBV7-8	NA	NA	TRBJ1-1	TGTGCCAGCAGCCCCAGCGTTACCTCGAACACTGAAGCTTTCTTT	CASSPSVTSNTEAFF
15	TRBV27	NA	TRBD1	TRBJ1-2	TGTGCCAGCAGCCTCAGGGGGTTAGCTAACTATGGCTACACCTTC	CASSLRGLANYGYTF
16	TRBV6-1	NA	NA	TRBJ1-4	TGTGCCAGCAGTGAATTTCGGCAGGGCGATGGTGAAAAACTGTTTTTT	CASSEFRQGDGEKLFF
14	TRBV7-9	NA	TRBD2	TRBJ2-3	TGTGCCAGCAGCCCACTAGCGGGAGGGGATACGCAGTATTTT	CASSPLAGGDTQYF
14	TRBV6-5	NA	NA	TRBJ2-1	TGTGCCAGCAGACCGACTGAAGGCTACAATGAGCAGTTCTTC	CASRPTEGYNEQFF
14	TRBV6-5	NA	TRBD2	TRBJ2-1	TGTGCCAGCAGTAGGACTAGCACCTCCAATGAGCAGTTCTTC	CASSRTSTSNEQFF
15	TRBV5-6	NA	TRBD1	TRBJ1-2	TGTGCCAGCAGCCGACTGGACAGGGAAGGATGGGGCTACACCTTC	CASSRLDREGWGYTF
13	TRBV11-3	NA	NA	TRBJ2-7	TGTGCCAGCAGCTTAGATGACAACTACGAGCAGTACTTC	CASSLDDNYEQYF
15	TRBV19	NA	NA	TRBJ1-2	TGTGCCAGTAGTATCCGACCGGGTAGGGGCTATGGCTACACCTTC	CASSIRPGRGYGYTF
15	TRBV5-1	NA	NA	TRBJ1-1	TGCGCCAGCAGCTTGGAACCCTCCGGGGACACTGAAGCTTTCTTT	CASSLEPSGDTEAFF
13	TRBV11-3	NA	TRBD1	TRBJ1-5	TGTGCCAGCAGTCGGGACAGGAATCAGCCCCAGCATTTT	CASSRDRNQPQHF
15	TRBV15	NA	NA	TRBJ2-7	TGTGCCACCAGCAGAGAGCGGGACGGGACCTACGAGCAGTACTTC	CATSRERDGTYEQYF
17	TRBV19	NA	TRBD1	TRBJ1-3	TGTGCCAGTAGCGCAGGGGGCCGATCGAACTCTGGAAACACCATATATTTT	CASSAGGRSNSGNTIYF
12	TRBV10-2	NA	TRBD1	TRBJ1-4	TGCGCCAGCAGCGACAGGGATGAAAAACTGTTTTTT	CASSDRDEKLFF
12	TRBV29-1	NA	TRBD1	TRBJ2-7	TGCAGCGGCTCGACAGGGGGCTACGAGCAGTACTTC	CSGSTGGYEQYF
14	TRBV7-9	NA	TRBD1	TRBJ2-5	TGTGCCAGCAGCTCTACGGGACAGGGAGAGACCCAGTACTTC	CASSSTGQGETQYF
14	TRBV5-6	NA	NA	TRBJ1-2	TGTGCCAGCAGCTCGGAGGATGGGAACTATGGCTACACCTTC	CASSSEDGNYGYTF